One sample yielded the 7 T cell receptor beta chains listed below, sequenced in a study of T cell repertoires in cytomegalovirus infection. TCRdb reanalysed the reads using MiXCR and keeps one entry per CDR3 protein. The sample lists about 240,000 distinct CDR3 sequences; 6% to 8% were seen once. Sequences were obtained from PBMCs. These receptors were obtained from a human donor in good health (CMV status not recorded). Some clones in this sample may be carry-over from other donors' samples.

The rearrangement joins TRBV6-5 to TRBJ1-5; D is possibly TRBD1 (5 bases). The length of the CDR3 is 13 residues. Trimming removed 5 bases at V and 7 bases at J, with 12 bases between. Germline CDR1 MNHEY, CDR2 SVGAGI. CDR3 sequence: CASSPGGVQPQHF. CDR3 DNA: TGTGCCAGCAGTCCGGGGGGGGTCCAGCCCCAGCATTTT.

This clonotype has a count of ten or more. The chain recombines TRBV27 with TRBJ2-3; D is ambiguous. Germline CDR1 is MNHEY and CDR2 is SMNVEV (reference sequence). The CDR3 covers 13 residues. V gave up 8 bases and J gave up 0 bases, with 9 bases separating them. The CDR3 is CASGWLSTDTQYF. CDR3 sequence (DNA): TGTGCCAGCGGTTGGCTCAGCACAGATACGCAGTATTTT.

This clonotype was seen at least ten times. The chain carries TRBV2 and TRBJ2-3; 7 bases map to TRBD2. The CDR3 length is 11 residues. Germline V gene data show CDR1 as SNHLY and CDR2 as FYNNEI. V dropped 11 bases and J dropped 12; count of bases not matched to a gene: 11. The DNA for the CDR3 is TGTGCCGGGCTGAAGCGGGGCGGCCAGTATTTT. Translating it yields CAGLKRGGQYF.

At least ten counts were recorded for this clonotype. The genes are TRBV28 and TRBJ2-7, with D perhaps matching TRBD1 or TRBD2 (5 bases each). V was clipped by 2 bases and J by 4 bases, with 12 bases between them. Germline V gene lookup returns CDR1 MDHEN and CDR2 SYDVKM. The CDR3 spans 14 residues. CDR3 protein: CASSLRAGRYEQYF. CDR3 nucleotides: TGTGCCAGCAGTTTAAGGGCAGGGAGATACGAGCAGTACTTC.

At least ten counts were recorded for this clonotype. The CDR3 loop is CASSDAGETQYF. The DNA for the CDR3 is TGCGCCAGCAGTGATGCAGGGGAGACCCAGTACTTC. The chain employs TRBV10-2 and TRBJ2-5; D is perhaps TRBD1 (5 bases). Trimming took off 3 bases at V and 5 bases at J, with 7 bases between the two ends. CDR1 and CDR2 from the germline V gene are WSHSY and SAAADI. This CDR3 contains 12 residues.

This clonotype was recorded many times. This chain links TRBV20-1 with TRBJ1-3; no clear D gene. The CDR3 has 11 amino acids. CDR1 is DFQATT and CDR2 is SNEGSKA in the germline V gene (reference sequence). V was shortened by 6 bases and J by 8 bases, with 11 bases between the two germline ends. The CDR3 loop reads CSAKTGDTIYF. For the CDR3, the DNA is TGCAGTGCCAAGACGGGAGACACCATATATTTT.

The chain employs TRBV9 and TRBJ2-6; D could derive from TRBD1 or TRBD2 (7 bases each). V was cut by 4 bases and J by 7 bases, with 12 bases left in between. The CDR3 runs to 14 residues. Germline V CDR1 and CDR2: SGDLS, YYNGEE. The CDR3 DNA reads as TGTGCCAGCAGCCAGGGGGGGGGAGCCAACGTCCTGACTTTC. Translated, it gives CASSQGGGANVLTF. The variable domain in full, completed from reference TRBV9 and TRBJ2-6, reads DSGVTQTPKHLITATGQRVTLRCSPRSGDLSVYWYQQSLDQGLQFLIQYYNGEERAKGNILERFSAQQFPDLHSELNLSSLELGDSALYFCASSQGGGANVLTFGAGSRLTVL.